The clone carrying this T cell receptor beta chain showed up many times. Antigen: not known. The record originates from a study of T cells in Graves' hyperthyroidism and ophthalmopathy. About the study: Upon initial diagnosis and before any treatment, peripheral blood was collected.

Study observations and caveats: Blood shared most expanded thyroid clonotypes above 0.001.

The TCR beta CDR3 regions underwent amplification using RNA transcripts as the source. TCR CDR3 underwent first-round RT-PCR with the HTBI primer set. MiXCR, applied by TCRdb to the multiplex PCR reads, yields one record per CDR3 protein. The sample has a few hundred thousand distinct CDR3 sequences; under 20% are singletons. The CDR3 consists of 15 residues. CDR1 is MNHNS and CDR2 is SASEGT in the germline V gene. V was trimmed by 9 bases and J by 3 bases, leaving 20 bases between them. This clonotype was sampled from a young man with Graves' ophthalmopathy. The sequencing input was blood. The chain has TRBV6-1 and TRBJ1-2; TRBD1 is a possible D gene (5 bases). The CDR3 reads CASSYGGAGDYGYTF. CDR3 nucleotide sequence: TGTGCCAGTAGTTATGGCGGGGCGGGTGACTATGGCTACACCTTC.